These 16 T cell receptor beta chains came from one sample sequenced in a study of molecular identifiers for immune sequencing clone quantification. One entry per CDR3 protein, called by TCRdb with MiXCR from the PCR reads. The sample has hundreds of thousands of distinct CDR3 sequences, about 20% seen once. Sequenced input: naive CD8+ T cells from blood, with Jurkat cell RNA spiked in. Subset meaning: FACS-sorted CD8+CD4-CCR7+CD45RA+ naive T cells. These receptors all come from a human donor in good health. Some libraries in this study had Jurkat cell RNA spiked in.

The chain has TRBV27 and TRBJ2-3; D tentatively fits TRBD1 or TRBD2 (5 bases each). Germline values: CDR1 MNHEY, CDR2 SMNVEV (reference sequence). This CDR3 region has 15 residues. Trimming left V 1 base short and J 1 base short, with 9 bases between. CDR3 residues: CASSLLGVGTDTQYF. In DNA, the CDR3 is TGTGCCAGCAGTTTATTGGGGGTTGGCACAGATACGCAGTATTTT.

This clonotype came up many times. The chain employs TRBV4-3 and TRBJ2-7; 9 bases agree with TRBD1. Germline CDR1 reads LGHNA; CDR2 reads YSLEER. V trimming: 0 bases; J trimming: 4 bases; junction bases outside the gene matches: 4. This CDR3 contains 15 residues. This CDR3 is CASSQEYRGRYEQYF. DNA for the CDR3: TGCGCCAGCAGCCAAGAGTACAGGGGGCGGTACGAGCAGTACTTC.

Note on this clonotype: This may be a read error, as it is one base from a much larger clone. This chain's CDR3 is CGARVAEAFF. Here the CDR3 DNA reads TGCGGTGCTAGAGTCGCTGAAGCTTTCTTT. The chain combines TRBV20-1 with TRBJ1-1, with D unclear. CDR3 length: 10 residues. Per germline, CDR1 DFQATT and CDR2 SNEGSKA (reference sequence).

Comments on this clonotype: A much more abundant neighbour one base away suggests this may be a read error. The chain links TRBV20-1 to TRBJ2-3; tentative D call: TRBD2 (5 bases). The V end was cut by 6 bases, the J end by 2 bases, with 12 bases between. Germline CDR1 reads DFQATT; CDR2 reads SNEGSKA (reference sequence). There are 13 residues in the CDR3. DNA of the CDR3: TGCAGTGCCCATCAGACTAACACAGATACGCAGTATTTT. This codes for CSAHQTNTDTQYF.

This clonotype was seen a handful of times. The V and J genes are TRBV20-1 and TRBJ2-7, with a weak D call TRBD2 (6 bases). This CDR3 spans 15 amino acids. Trimming stripped 0 bases from V and 0 bases from J, with 12 bases between. Germline values: CDR1 DFQATT, CDR2 SNEGSKA (reference sequence). In DNA, the CDR3 is TGCAGTGCTAGAGATCTTAGCGGAAGCTCCTACGAGCAGTACTTC. It yields the protein CSARDLSGSSYEQYF.

In its sample, this clonotype was seen a few times. This chain uses TRBV15 with TRBJ1-1; 7 nucleotides align to TRBD1. The CDR3 covers 14 residues. The V gene's germline CDR1 is LNHNV and CDR2 YYDKDF (reference sequence). Trimming removed 7 bases from V and 0 bases from J; junction bases left unmatched: 5. The CDR3 region is CATKMGQMNTEAFF. CDR3 coding DNA: TGTGCCACCAAGATGGGACAGATGAACACTGAAGCTTTCTTT.

The sample holds many counts of this clonotype. This chain connects TRBV6-5 to TRBJ2-5; tentatively, D is TRBD1 (5 bases). With 7 bases removed from V and 4 bases from J, the gap between germline ends came to 16 bases. The CDR3 contains 14 residues. Looked up from germline, CDR1 is MNHEY and CDR2 is SVGAGI. The CDR3 loop is CASNTVRQGETQYF. The CDR3 bases are TGTGCCAGCAACACTGTCCGGCAGGGAGAGACCCAGTACTTC.

This clonotype was counted many times. This sequence joins TRBV20-1 and TRBJ2-4; D is uncertain. Deletions cut 7 bases from V and 0 bases from J, with 16 bases between. Looked up from germline, CDR1 is DFQATT and CDR2 is SNEGSKA (reference sequence). CDR3 length equals 15 residues. This chain's CDR3 is CSGMVQTVAKNIQYF. CDR3 coding DNA: TGCAGTGGGATGGTCCAGACGGTAGCCAAAAACATTCAGTACTTC.

Only a few counts were recorded for this clonotype. V gene TRBV7-9 combines with J gene TRBJ1-1; 7 nucleotides align to TRBD1. The CDR3 length is 15 residues. J lost 1 base, V lost 5 bases, and 7 bases had no gene match. Per the germline V gene, CDR1 is SEHNR and CDR2 is FQNEAQ (reference sequence). The CDR3, as DNA: TGTGCCAGCAGCCCTGTCCGGGACAGGAACACTGAAGCTTTCTTT. Translated: CASSPVRDRNTEAFF.

This clonotype was seen repeatedly, ten times or more. The chain has TRBV7-3 and TRBJ2-3; 7 positions agree with TRBD1. This CDR3 contains 16 residues. Trimming cost V 2 bases and J 0 bases; bases outside gene matches: 5. Germline-derived CDR1 and CDR2 are SGHTA and FQGTGA. The CDR3 DNA reads as TGTGCCAGCAGCTTATTACGACAGGGAAGCACAGATACGCAGTATTTT. The encoded protein is CASSLLRQGSTDTQYF.

This clonotype was detected ten times or more. The rearrangement links TRBV28 to TRBJ2-3; 12 nucleotides agree with TRBD2. Trimming removed 10 bases from V and 6 bases from J; junction bases left unmatched: 8. Germline lookup yields CDR1 MDHEN and CDR2 SYDVKM. The CDR3 contains 14 residues. Here the CDR3 DNA reads TGTGCCACCCTAGGACTAGCGGGAACTGATACGCAGTATTTT. Its translation: CATLGLAGTDTQYF.

Comments on this clonotype: The junction shows a germline mismatch at one end, possibly a read error. The V call is TRBV12-3 or TRBV12-4, the J call TRBJ2-2; TRBD2 might be the D (5 bases). This CDR3 has 15 residues. The CDR3 is CASSPTEGAAGEPFF. The CDR3 DNA sequence: TGTGCCAGCAGTCCTACAGAGGGCGCGGCCGGGGAGCCGTTTTTT.

This clonotype was seen ten or more times. V gene TRBV7-8 combines with J gene TRBJ1-5, with TRBD1 matching 8 bases. In germline, CDR1 is SGHVS, CDR2 FQNEAQ. The CDR3 has 16 amino acids. Trimming cost V 1 base and J 6 bases; bases outside gene matches: 8. The CDR3 sequence: CASSLEVQGAGQPQHF. DNA for the CDR3: TGTGCCAGCAGCTTAGAGGTTCAGGGGGCAGGTCAGCCCCAGCATTTT.

This chain links TRBV5-1 with TRBJ2-7; TRBD2 matches at 7 bases. There are 11 residues in the CDR3. Germline CDR1 is SGHRS and CDR2 is YFSETQ. CDR3 sequence: CASGNQYEQYF. DNA of the CDR3: TGCGCAAGCGGGAATCAATACGAGCAGTACTTC.

The chain is built from TRBV3-1 and TRBJ2-7; D possibly corresponds to TRBD2 (6 bases). Per germline, CDR1 LGHDT and CDR2 YNNKEL (reference sequence). V dropped 4 bases and J dropped 3 bases, with 16 bases sitting between them. The CDR3 runs to 15 residues. As DNA, the CDR3 is TGTGCCAGCAGCCCCGAACTAGCCACATGCTACGAGCAGTACTTC. This translates into CASSPELATCYEQYF.

This clonotype was seen many times. This chain links TRBV10-3 with TRBJ1-4, with unresolved D. Germline values: CDR1 ENHRY, CDR2 SYGVKD. V dropped 3 bases and J dropped 7 bases, with 12 bases sitting between them. The length of the CDR3 is 14 residues. DNA for the CDR3: TGTGCCATCAGTGACGCAGAGTGGGGTGAAAAACTGTTTTTT. Amino acid sequence: CAISDAEWGEKLFF.